These 28 T cell receptor beta chains originate from one sample sequenced in a study of T cells in Graves' hyperthyroidism and ophthalmopathy. Template material for amplifying TCR beta CDR3 regions consisted of RNA transcripts. During a first-round RT-PCR of the TCR CDR3, the HTBI primer set was used. A single record per CDR3 protein comes from TCRdb applying MiXCR to the multiplex PCR reads. The sample consists of about 570,000 distinct CDR3 sequences, 12% to 15% of them appearing once. Sequencing was done on a sample of blood. The receptors shown here come from a woman aged 40 to 50 with Graves' hyperthyroidism.

This chain joins TRBV2 and TRBJ1-5; 8 bases line up with TRBD1. Unmatched junction bases numbered 4, after V lost 4 bases and J lost 2 bases. The CDR3 runs 15 residues. The germline gives CDR1 SNHLY, CDR2 FYNNEI. Here the CDR3 reads CASSVIQGGNQPQHF. The CDR3 DNA reads TGTGCCAGCAGTGTGATACAGGGGGGCAATCAGCCCCAGCATTTT.

Ten or more counts support this clonotype. The chain recombines TRBV20-1 with TRBJ2-2; no clear D gene. The V end was cut by 2 bases, the J end by 5 bases, with 12 bases between. The V gene's germline CDR1 is DFQATT and CDR2 SNEGSKA (reference sequence). The CDR3 runs to 14 residues. Written as DNA, the CDR3 is TGCAGTGCTAGAACCCTAACTACTACCGGGGAGCTGTTTTTT. It translates to CSARTLTTTGELFF.

This clonotype was picked up many times. The chain uses TRBV7-2 and TRBJ1-4; no clear D gene. The CDR3 has 13 residues. Germline values: CDR1 SGHTA, CDR2 FQGNSA. V dropped 5 bases and J dropped 3 bases, with 7 bases sitting between them. The CDR3 nucleotides read TGTGCCAGCAGCCCGACCGCTAATGAAAAACTGTTTTTT. Its protein is CASSPTANEKLFF.

Of note for this clonotype: A read error may explain this, as a much larger clone is one base away. This sequence joins TRBV6-1 and TRBJ1-5, with D possibly matching TRBD1 (5 bases). With 8 bases removed from V and 0 bases from J, the gap between germline ends came to 17 bases. Germline CDR1 MNHNS, CDR2 SASEGT. The CDR3 sequence is 16 residues long. CDR3 protein: CASGGHNLYSNQPQHF. For the CDR3, the DNA is TGTGCCAGCGGTGGACACAACCTTTATAGCAATCAGCCCCAGCATTTT.

This clonotype was picked up many times. The chain recombines TRBV29-1 with TRBJ2-1; no definite D call. The CDR3 totals 11 residues. In germline, CDR1 is SQVTM, CDR2 ANQGSEA. V was pared by 6 bases and J by 2 bases, with 5 bases between. The CDR3 here is CSVGPYNEQFF. The CDR3, as DNA: TGCAGCGTCGGACCCTACAATGAGCAGTTCTTC.

This clonotype appeared many times. The V and J genes are TRBV20-1 and TRBJ2-7; D remains ambiguous. CDR3 length: 9 amino acids. V lost 5 bases, J lost 1 base, and 0 bases lay in between. Germline V gene lookup returns CDR1 DFQATT and CDR2 SNEGSKA (reference sequence). The CDR3 DNA follows: TGCAGTGCTTCCTACGAGCAGTACTTC. It encodes CSASYEQYF.

At least ten counts were recorded for this clonotype. This chain joins TRBV28 and TRBJ2-7; D is uncertain. Germline values: CDR1 MDHEN, CDR2 SYDVKM. CDR3 length equals 14 residues. The V gene lost 4 bases and the J gene lost 4 bases, with 14 bases spanning the gap. CDR3 residues: CASSWGRGRYEQYF. The CDR3 coding sequence is TGTGCCAGCAGTTGGGGTAGAGGACGGTACGAGCAGTACTTC.

The table lists this clonotype with a few counts. The V and J genes are TRBV4-1 and TRBJ1-1; no firm D call. V shed 1 base and J shed 0 bases, with 18 bases lying between them. This CDR3 is built from 18 residues. Germline V CDR1 and CDR2: MGHRA, YSYEKL. The CDR3, as DNA: TGCGCCAGCAGCCAAGGCCCTTTACGAGCACTTATGAACACTGAAGCTTTCTTT. This gives the protein CASSQGPLRALMNTEAFF.

This clonotype was seen many times. This chain joins TRBV28 and TRBJ2-7; perhaps D is TRBD1 or TRBD2 (6 bases each). With 4 bases removed from V and 5 bases from J, the gap between germline ends came to 15 bases. The CDR3 length is 14 residues. Germline V gene sequence: CDR1 MDHEN, CDR2 SYDVKM. The CDR3 region has the DNA TGTGCCAGCAGTTCGGGGGCCAGGGCGGACGAGCAGTACTTC. Its translation: CASSSGARADEQYF.

This clonotype was seen only a few times. The rearrangement links TRBV7-9 to TRBJ2-1; no clear D gene. CDR1 is SEHNR and CDR2 is FQNEAQ in the germline V gene (reference sequence). The V and J ends lost 5 bases and 9 bases respectively, with 8 bases between them. The CDR3 length is 11 residues. The CDR3 nucleotides read TGTGCCAGCAGCGACATTAGTGAGCAGTTCTTC. Translating it yields CASSDISEQFF.

The chain recombines TRBV27 with TRBJ2-1; the D gene is possibly TRBD2 (5 bases). In germline, CDR1 is MNHEY, CDR2 SMNVEV (reference sequence). V shed 6 bases and J shed 0 bases, with 9 bases lying between them. CDR3 length: 14 residues. In DNA, the CDR3 is TGTGCCAGCAGGGAGGTGAGCTCCTACAATGAGCAGTTCTTC. Protein: CASREVSSYNEQFF.

V usage is TRBV12-3 or TRBV12-4 and J usage is TRBJ2-1; perhaps TRBD2 as D (5 bases). V shed 7 bases and J shed 10 bases, with 14 bases lying between them. The CDR3 is 12 residues long. DNA of the CDR3: TGTGCCAGCACCTCGGACTGGCCCGAGCAGTTCTTC. It codes for CASTSDWPEQFF.

This clonotype has at least ten counts. V gene TRBV7-6 combines with J gene TRBJ2-1; 11 nucleotides align to TRBD2. This CDR3 has 17 residues. Germline-derived CDR1 and CDR2 are SGHVS and FNYEAQ. V trimming: 0 bases; J trimming: 9 bases; junction bases outside the gene matches: 10. The CDR3 region has the DNA TGTGCCAGCAGCTTAGCGTTTACTAGCGGGAGACGGGGTGAGCAGTTCTTC. Translation: CASSLAFTSGRRGEQFF. The full variable domain, in which reference TRBV7-6 and TRBJ2-1 provide the parts outside the CDR3, is GAGVSQSPRYKVTKRGQDVALRCDPISGHVSLYWYRQALGQGPEFLTYFNYEAQQDKSGLPNDRFSAERPEGSISTLTIQRTEQRDSAMYRCASSLAFTSGRRGEQFFGPGTRLTVL.

This clonotype was recorded many times. This rearrangement joins TRBV5-1 to TRBJ1-1, with 11 bases matching TRBD1. V trimming: 3 bases; J trimming: 7 bases; junction bases outside the gene matches: 5. The CDR3 is made up of 14 amino acids. The germline V gene has CDR1 SGHRS and CDR2 YFSETQ. The DNA of the CDR3 is TGCGCCAGCAGCTACGGACAGGGGGCAGGTGAAGCTTTCTTT. Protein product: CASSYGQGAGEAFF.

There are a few counts of this clonotype. The chain joins TRBV9 to TRBJ2-3, with D uncertain. V dropped 0 bases and J dropped 6 bases, with 8 bases sitting between them. CDR1 and CDR2 (germline): SGDLS, YYNGEE. The CDR3 length is 13 residues. CDR3 DNA sequence: TGTGCCAGCAGCGTAGCTACTGGGGATACGCAGTATTTT. It yields the protein CASSVATGDTQYF.

The gene calls are TRBV6-5 and TRBJ1-2; D call uncertain. V was trimmed by 0 bases and J by 8 bases, leaving 13 bases between them. Germline CDR1 and CDR2: MNHEY and SVGAGI. This CDR3 contains 14 residues. CDR3 in DNA: TGTGCCAGCAGTTACTCGAGGGCAGGAGGGGGCTACACCTTC. Translating gives CASSYSRAGGGYTF.

V and J are TRBV14 and TRBJ1-1; TRBD1 matches at 7 bases. Germline lookup yields CDR1 SGHDN and CDR2 FVKESK. After removal of 0 bases from V and 1 base from J, the junction contained 8 bases not matched to a gene. The CDR3 spans 17 residues. CDR3 protein: CASSQETGTGRNTEAFF. The CDR3, as DNA: TGTGCCAGCAGCCAAGAGACAGGGACTGGCCGGAACACTGAAGCTTTCTTT.

The V gene is TRBV20-1, the J gene TRBJ2-3, with a possible D match to TRBD1 (6 bases). The CDR3 totals 14 residues. Germline V lookup: CDR1 DFQATT, CDR2 SNEGSKA (reference sequence). V was clipped by 5 bases and J by 1 base, with 13 bases between them. DNA of the CDR3: TGCAGTGCTCTACAGGGCCGAGGCACAGATACGCAGTATTTT. It encodes CSALQGRGTDTQYF.

This clonotype was detected ten times or more. This chain connects TRBV28 to TRBJ2-7; 8 bases are shared with TRBD2. The V segment lost 4 bases and the J segment 2 bases; nucleotides outside the gene matches: 1. Germline V gene lookup returns CDR1 MDHEN and CDR2 SYDVKM. This CDR3 is built from 13 residues. CDR3 amino acids: CASSWRGAYEQYF. CDR3 bases: TGTGCCAGCAGTTGGCGGGGGGCCTACGAGCAGTACTTC.

Ten or more counts support this clonotype. This chain connects TRBV5-1 to TRBJ2-7; D is unclear. Deletions cut 3 bases from V and 5 bases from J, with 15 bases between. Germline values: CDR1 SGHRS, CDR2 YFSETQ. The CDR3 spans 14 residues. This CDR3 is CASSSDRGYNEQYF. CDR3 sequence (DNA): TGCGCCAGCAGCTCGGACCGTGGGTACAACGAGCAGTACTTC.

This clonotype occurred a few times. This sequence joins TRBV5-1 and TRBJ1-5, with a possible D match to TRBD1 (5 bases). The CDR3 spans 15 residues. Germline lookup yields CDR1 SGHRS and CDR2 YFSETQ. Trimming removed 0 bases from V and 5 bases from J, with 12 bases in between. This CDR3 reads CASSLEGAAYQPQHF. CDR3 coding DNA: TGCGCCAGCAGCTTGGAAGGGGCTGCATATCAGCCCCAGCATTTT.

This clonotype showed up many times. The J gene is TRBJ2-3, the V gene TRBV7-9; weak D call: TRBD2 (7 bases). This CDR3 is 16 amino acids long. Germline V lookup: CDR1 SEHNR, CDR2 FQNEAQ (reference sequence). V lost 0 bases and J 4 bases, leaving 14 bases between the germline ends. The CDR3 sequence: CASSLARGLAADTQYF. The CDR3 DNA follows: TGTGCCAGCAGCTTAGCGCGGGGGCTCGCGGCAGATACGCAGTATTTT.

The chain carries TRBV7-9 and TRBJ2-3; D perhaps matches TRBD1 (5 bases). V was trimmed by 3 bases and J by 5 bases, leaving 18 bases between them. Germline V gene sequence: CDR1 SEHNR, CDR2 FQNEAQ (reference sequence). The CDR3 contains 16 residues. The CDR3 sequence: CASSFAPRQRGDTQYF. The CDR3 region has the DNA TGTGCCAGCAGCTTCGCCCCGAGACAAAGGGGAGATACGCAGTATTTT.

Many counts were recorded for this clonotype. The chain couples TRBV6-1 to TRBJ2-2; 8 bases are shared with TRBD2. Germline trimming cut 5 bases from V and 0 bases from J; bases unmatched to any gene: 5. The CDR3 sequence is 16 residues long. Germline CDR1 MNHNS, CDR2 SASEGT. The CDR3 sequence is CASSFTSGTNTGELFF. The CDR3 region has the DNA TGTGCCAGCAGTTTCACTAGCGGAACGAACACCGGGGAGCTGTTTTTT.

This clonotype showed up many times. This chain connects TRBV28 to TRBJ2-7; D gene ambiguous. This CDR3 contains 15 residues. CDR1 MDHEN and CDR2 SYDVKM come from the germline V gene. Trimming pared 4 bases from V and 6 bases from J, leaving 19 bases between. The CDR3 sequence is CASSSPTPPLAEQYF. The CDR3 DNA is TGTGCCAGCAGTTCCCCGACTCCCCCCCTGGCCGAGCAGTACTTC.

The chain recombines TRBV2 with TRBJ2-3, with TRBD1 identical over 10 bases. The ends lost 5 bases at V and 6 bases at J; junction bases unmatched: 8. Germline-derived CDR1 and CDR2 are SNHLY and FYNNEI. The CDR3 has 15 residues. This CDR3 reads CASSSGTGVLDTQYF. CDR3 DNA sequence: TGTGCCAGCAGTTCCGGGACAGGGGTGTTGGATACGCAGTATTTT.

This clonotype has at least ten counts. CDR3 in DNA: TGTGCCAGCAGTTTACCGGGACCCAATCAGCCCCAGCATTTT. Translated, it gives CASSLPGPNQPQHF. V is TRBV27 and J is TRBJ1-5; tentative D call: TRBD1 (5 bases). The germline V gene encodes CDR1 MNHEY and CDR2 SMNVEV (reference sequence). The CDR3 extends over 14 amino acids. Trimming stripped 2 bases from V and 3 bases from J, with 8 bases between.

This clonotype has more than one count but fewer than ten. Here the CDR3 reads CASTQGFAYGYTF. CDR3 DNA: TGTGCCAGCACCCAGGGTTTCGCCTATGGCTACACCTTC. The chain employs TRBV6-2 or TRBV6-3 and TRBJ1-2; D is possibly TRBD1 (5 bases). Trimming left V 7 bases short and J 4 bases short, with 13 bases between. Germline V gives CDR1 MNHEY, CDR2 SVGEGT. The CDR3 loop spans 13 amino acids.